Each of the 3 T cell receptor beta chains below was sequenced from the same sample in a study of blood T cells in healthy people across ages. Primed by a sample-barcoded 5' primer and a J-beta primer mix, a second PCR proceeded for 7 to 11 cycles. One entry per CDR3 protein results from TCRdb running MiXCR on the 5' RACE reads. The sample includes 1.2 million to 1.5 million distinct CDR3 sequences, about 43% of them seen just once. The material sequenced was blood. The receptor source for this set is a woman younger than 30 in good health.

V is TRBV28 and J is TRBJ1-2, with TRBD1 as a possible D gene (5 bases). The CDR3 loop spans 19 amino acids. V was clipped by 1 base and J by 8 bases, with 29 bases between them. The germline CDR1 and CDR2 sequences are MDHEN and SYDVKM. The CDR3 DNA reads as TGTGCCAGCAGTTTATCTGTGGGGGTCTCAAGAGTACCCTGGTTGGGCTACACCTTC. It specifies CASSLSVGVSRVPWLGYTF.

The CDR3 reads CSAKEGGRLYEQFF. The DNA for the CDR3 is TGCAGCGCTAAAGAGGGGGGACGGCTCTATGAGCAGTTCTTC. The chain links TRBV29-1 to TRBJ2-1; TRBD1 or TRBD2 may be the D gene (6 bases each). Germline V gives CDR1 SQVTM, CDR2 ANQGSEA. V dropped 7 bases and J dropped 8 bases, with 21 bases sitting between them. The CDR3 covers 14 residues.

This chain links TRBV5-6 with TRBJ2-3; no clear D. Germline-derived CDR1 and CDR2 are SGHDT and YYEEEE. V dropped 0 bases and J dropped 2 bases, with 7 bases sitting between them. The CDR3 loop spans 14 amino acids. Here the CDR3 reads CASSLEVVTDTQYF. The CDR3 DNA reads TGTGCCAGCAGCTTGGAGGTGGTCACAGATACGCAGTATTTT.